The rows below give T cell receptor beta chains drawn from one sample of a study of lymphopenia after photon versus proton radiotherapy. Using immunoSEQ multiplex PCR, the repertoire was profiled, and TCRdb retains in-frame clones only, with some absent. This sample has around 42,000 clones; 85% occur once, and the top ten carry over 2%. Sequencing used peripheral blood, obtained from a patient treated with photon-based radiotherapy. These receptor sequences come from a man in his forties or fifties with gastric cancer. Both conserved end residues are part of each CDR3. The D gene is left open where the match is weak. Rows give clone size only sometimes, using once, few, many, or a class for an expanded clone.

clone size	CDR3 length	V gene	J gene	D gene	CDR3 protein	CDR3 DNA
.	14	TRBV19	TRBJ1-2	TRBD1	CASSPGQFHYGYTF	TGTGCCAGTAGCCCGGGACAGTTTCACTATGGCTACACCTTC
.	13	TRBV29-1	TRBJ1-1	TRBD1	CSFSTGSFSRAFF	TGCAGCTTCTCGACAGGGAGCTTTTCCAGGGCTTTCTTT
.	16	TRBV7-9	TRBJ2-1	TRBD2	CASSLVSGGAANEQFF	TGTGCCAGCAGCTTAGTTAGCGGGGGGGCTGCTAATGAGCAGTTCTTC
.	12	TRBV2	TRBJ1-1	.	CASSESGVLAFF	TGTGCCAGCAGTGAATCTGGGGTACTAGCTTTCTTT
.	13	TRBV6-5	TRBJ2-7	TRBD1	CASRRTGDDEQYF	TGTGCCAGCAGACGGACAGGGGACGACGAGCAGTACTTC
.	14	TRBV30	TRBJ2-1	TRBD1	CAWSVRGRGGEQFF	TGTGCCTGGAGTGTAAGGGGGCGTGGTGGTGAGCAGTTCTTC
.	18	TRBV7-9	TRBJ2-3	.	CASSFGKTSAGNADTQYF	TGTGCCAGCAGCTTCGGAAAAACGTCGGCAGGGAACGCAGATACGCAGTATTTT
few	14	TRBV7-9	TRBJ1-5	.	CASSPGGGHQPQHF	TGTGCCAGCAGCCCCGGGGGGGGCCATCAGCCCCAGCATTTT
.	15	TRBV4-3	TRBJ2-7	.	CASSQGYQSSYEQYF	TGCGCCAGCAGCCAAGGATACCAGAGCTCCTACGAGCAGTACTTC
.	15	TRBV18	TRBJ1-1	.	CASSPQRAGNTEAFF	TGTGCCAGCTCACCGCAGAGAGCAGGGAACACTGAAGCTTTCTTT
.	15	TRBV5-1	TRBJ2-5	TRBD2	CASSQEGTSQETQYF	TGCGCCAGCAGCCAGGAGGGGACTAGTCAGGAGACCCAGTACTTC
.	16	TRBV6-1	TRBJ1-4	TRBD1	CASSAGQGATNEKLFF	TGTGCCAGCAGTGCGGGACAGGGGGCAACTAATGAAAAACTGTTTTTT
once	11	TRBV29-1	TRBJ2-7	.	CSVSESYEQYF	TGCAGCGTTTCCGAATCCTACGAGCAGTACTTC
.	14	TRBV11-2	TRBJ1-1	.	CASSFGQWNTEAFF	TGTGCCAGCAGCTTTGGACAATGGAACACTGAAGCTTTCTTT
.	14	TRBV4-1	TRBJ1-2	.	CASSPTGPSYGYTF	TGCGCCAGCAGCCCGACGGGCCCGAGCTATGGCTACACCTTC
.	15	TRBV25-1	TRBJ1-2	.	CASSESGTSPRGYTF	TGTGCCAGCAGTGAAAGCGGGACAAGCCCCCGGGGCTACACCTTC
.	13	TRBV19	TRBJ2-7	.	CASSIGVDYEQYF	TGTGCCAGTAGTATTGGGGTCGACTACGAGCAGTACTTC
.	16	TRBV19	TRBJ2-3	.	CASSTLTREITDTQYF	TGTGCCAGTAGTACTTTAACCAGGGAAATCACAGATACGCAGTATTTT
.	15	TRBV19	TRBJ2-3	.	CATRGGITSTDTQYF	TGTGCCACCCGAGGAGGGATTACTAGCACAGATACGCAGTATTTT
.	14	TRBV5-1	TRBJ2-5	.	CASSQSGLQETQYF	TGCGCCAGCTCTCAGAGCGGGCTCCAAGAGACCCAGTACTTC
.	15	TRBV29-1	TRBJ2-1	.	CSVASRVARDNEQFF	TGCAGCGTTGCAAGCAGGGTGGCTAGAGACAATGAGCAGTTCTTC
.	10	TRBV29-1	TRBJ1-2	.	CSVDSYGYTF	TGCAGCGTTGACAGCTATGGCTACACCTTC
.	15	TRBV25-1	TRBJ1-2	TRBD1	CASSGQDREIYGYTF	TGTGCCAGCAGTGGTCAGGACAGGGAAATCTATGGCTACACCTTC
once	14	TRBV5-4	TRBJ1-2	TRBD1	CASRRTGGLYGYTF	TGTGCCAGCAGACGAACAGGGGGCCTCTATGGCTACACCTTC
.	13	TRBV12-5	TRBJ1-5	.	CASGFPPYQPQHF	TGTGCTAGTGGTTTTCCTCCCTATCAGCCCCAGCATTTT
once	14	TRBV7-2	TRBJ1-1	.	CASSSQGYGAEAFF	TGTGCCAGCAGCTCTCAGGGGTATGGCGCTGAAGCTTTCTTT
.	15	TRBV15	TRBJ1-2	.	CATSRVQAFDYGYTF	TGTGCCACCAGCAGAGTGCAGGCTTTCGACTATGGCTACACCTTC
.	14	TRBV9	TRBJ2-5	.	CASSVGTLTETQYF	TGTGCCAGCAGCGTCGGGACCCTAACCGAGACCCAGTACTTC
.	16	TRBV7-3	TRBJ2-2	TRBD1	CASSQGQGGNTGELFF	TGTGCCAGCAGCCAAGGACAGGGTGGAAACACCGGGGAGCTGTTTTTT
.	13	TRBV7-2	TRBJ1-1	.	CASSLMGYTEAFF	TGTGCCAGCAGCTTGATGGGTTACACTGAAGCTTTCTTT
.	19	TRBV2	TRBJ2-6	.	CASRPGVIQGVSGANVLTF	TGTGCCAGCAGGCCTGGGGTTATTCAGGGAGTTTCTGGGGCCAACGTCCTGACTTTC
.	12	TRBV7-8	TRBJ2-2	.	CASSLSAGELFF	TGTGCCAGCAGCTTATCAGCCGGGGAGCTGTTTTTT
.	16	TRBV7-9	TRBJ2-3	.	CASSLMEATFPDTQYF	TGTGCCAGCAGCTTAATGGAAGCGACCTTCCCGGATACGCAGTATTTT
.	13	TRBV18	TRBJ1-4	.	CASSPGTNEKLFF	TGTGCCAGCTCACCCGGGACTAATGAAAAACTGTTTTTT
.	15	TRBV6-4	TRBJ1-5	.	CASREDSYSNQPQHF	TGTGCCAGCAGGGAGGACAGTTATAGCAATCAGCCCCAGCATTTT